These T cell receptor beta chains were read from a single sample in a study of control samples from healthy donors and cancer patients. Clones were read by immunoSEQ multiplex PCR, and TCRdb kept only the in-frame ones, dropping some. The sample records approximately 120,000 clones, roughly 90% being singletons. The sequenced sample was blood. Receptors originate from a woman in her forties or fifties in good health. Each CDR3 is given with its conserved first and last residue. D genes are given only for firm matches. Rows may omit the clone size; those that give it use once, few, many or a size class.

J gene,D gene,clone size,V gene,CDR3 protein,CDR3 DNA
TRBJ1-5,.,.,TRBV27,CASPIWGECNQPQHF,TGTGCCAGCCCCATCTGGGGGGAATGCAATCAGCCCCAGCATTTT
TRBJ2-2,.,.,TRBV6-5,CASKALSQVRELFF,TGTGCCAGCAAGGCCCTCTCCCAGGTCCGGGAGCTGTTTTTT
TRBJ1-4,.,once,TRBV2,CASSRVGGLDEKLFF,TGTGCCAGCAGTAGGGTAGGGGGGCTGGATGAAAAACTGTTTTTT
TRBJ2-1,TRBD2,.,TRBV7-2,CASSLDLGLAGGLREQFF,TGTGCCAGCAGCTTAGATCTGGGACTAGCGGGGGGGCTACGGGAGCAGTTCTTC
TRBJ1-1,.,.,TRBV11-2,CASRPTGRLGAFF,TGTGCCAGCAGACCGACAGGACGGCTCGGAGCTTTCTTT
TRBJ1-2,.,.,TRBV27,CASASSRSNDGGHYGYTF,TGTGCCAGCGCGTCTTCTAGGTCTAACGACGGGGGGCACTATGGCTACACCTTC
TRBJ2-5,TRBD1,.,TRBV10-3,CAISEPLGQGGETQYF,TGTGCCATCAGTGAGCCGCTGGGACAGGGTGGAGAGACCCAGTACTTC
TRBJ1-1,.,few,TRBV10-3,CAISENSGAKNTEAFF,TGTGCCATCAGTGAAAACTCCGGGGCCAAGAACACTGAAGCTTTCTTT
TRBJ1-2,.,.,TRBV6-6,CASSPFRDTQAIYGYTF,TGTGCCAGCAGTCCTTTCAGGGACACACAAGCAATCTATGGCTACACCTTC
TRBJ2-1,.,.,TRBV7-9,CASSGTLGRSSYNEQFF,TGTGCCAGCAGCGGAACCCTAGGGAGAAGTTCCTACAATGAGCAGTTCTTC
TRBJ2-5,TRBD1,.,TRBV11-2,CASSLGTGGETQYF,TGTGCCAGCAGCTTAGGGACAGGGGGCGAGACCCAGTACTTC